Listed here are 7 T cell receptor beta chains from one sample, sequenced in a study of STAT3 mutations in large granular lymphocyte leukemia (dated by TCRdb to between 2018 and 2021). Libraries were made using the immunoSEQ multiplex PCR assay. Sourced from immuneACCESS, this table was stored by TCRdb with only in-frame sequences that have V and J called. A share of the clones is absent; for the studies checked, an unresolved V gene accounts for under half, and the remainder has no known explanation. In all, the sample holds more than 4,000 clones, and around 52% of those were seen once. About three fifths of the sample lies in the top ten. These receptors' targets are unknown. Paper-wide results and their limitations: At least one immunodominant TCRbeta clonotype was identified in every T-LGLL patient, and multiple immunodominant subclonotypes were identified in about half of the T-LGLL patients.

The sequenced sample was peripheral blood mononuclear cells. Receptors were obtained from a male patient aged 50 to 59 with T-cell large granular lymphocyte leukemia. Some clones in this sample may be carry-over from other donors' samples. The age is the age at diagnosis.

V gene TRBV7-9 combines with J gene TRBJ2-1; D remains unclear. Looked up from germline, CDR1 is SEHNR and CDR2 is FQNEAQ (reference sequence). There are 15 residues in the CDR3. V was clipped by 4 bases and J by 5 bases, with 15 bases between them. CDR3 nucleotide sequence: TGTGCCAGCAGCTCCACGAGTTGGCCAAACAATGAGCAGTTCTTC. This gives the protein CASSSTSWPNNEQFF.

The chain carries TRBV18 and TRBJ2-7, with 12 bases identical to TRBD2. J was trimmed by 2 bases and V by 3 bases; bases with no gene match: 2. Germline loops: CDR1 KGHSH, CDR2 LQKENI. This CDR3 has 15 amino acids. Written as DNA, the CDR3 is TGTGCCAGCTCACCGACTAGCGGGGGAACCTACGAGCAGTACTTC. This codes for CASSPTSGGTYEQYF. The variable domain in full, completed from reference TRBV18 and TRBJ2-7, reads NAGVMQNPRHLVRRRGQEARLRCSPMKGHSHVYWYRQLPEEGLKFMVYLQKENIIDESGMPKERFSAEFPKEGPSILRIQQVVRGDSAAYFCASSPTSGGTYEQYFGPGTRLTVT.

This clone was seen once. The CDR3 nucleotides read TGTGCCAGCTCAGACCAGGTTTCCACTAATGAAAAACTGTTTTTT. This codes for CASSDQVSTNEKLFF. The chain is built from TRBV25-1 and TRBJ1-4; D unresolved. V was pared by 8 bases and J by 2 bases, with 15 bases between. The germline V gene encodes CDR1 MGHDK and CDR2 SYGVNS. This CDR3 has 15 amino acids.

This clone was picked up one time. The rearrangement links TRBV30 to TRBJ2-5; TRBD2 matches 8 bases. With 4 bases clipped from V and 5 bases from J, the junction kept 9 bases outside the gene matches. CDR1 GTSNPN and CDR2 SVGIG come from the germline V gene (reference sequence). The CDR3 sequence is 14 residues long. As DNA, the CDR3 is TGTGCCTGGACCAGCGGGGGCGGCAGGGAGACCCAGTACTTC. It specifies CAWTSGGGRETQYF.

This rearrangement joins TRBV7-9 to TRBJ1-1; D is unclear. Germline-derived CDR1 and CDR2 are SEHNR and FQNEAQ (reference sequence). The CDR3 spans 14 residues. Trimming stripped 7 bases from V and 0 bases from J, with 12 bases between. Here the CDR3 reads CASTPGILNTEAFF. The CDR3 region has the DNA TGTGCCAGCACCCCCGGGATATTGAACACTGAAGCTTTCTTT.

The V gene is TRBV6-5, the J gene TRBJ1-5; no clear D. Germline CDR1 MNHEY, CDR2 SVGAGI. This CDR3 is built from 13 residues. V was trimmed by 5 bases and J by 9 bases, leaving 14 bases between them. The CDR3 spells CASSNGVVGPQHF. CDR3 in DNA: TGTGCCAGCAGTAACGGCGTTGTCGGGCCCCAGCATTTT.

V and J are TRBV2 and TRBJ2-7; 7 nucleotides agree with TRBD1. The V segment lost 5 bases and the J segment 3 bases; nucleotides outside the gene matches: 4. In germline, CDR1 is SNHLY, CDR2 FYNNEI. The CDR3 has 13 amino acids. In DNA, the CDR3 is TGTGCCAGCAGTCAGGGGGTTTACTACGAGCAGTACTTC. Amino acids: CASSQGVYYEQYF. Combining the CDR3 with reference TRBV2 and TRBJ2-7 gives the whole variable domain EPEVTQTPSHQVTQMGQEVILRCVPISNHLYFYWYRQILGQKVEFLVSFYNNEISEKSEIFDDQFSVERPDGSNFTLKIRSTKLEDSAMYFCASSQGVYYEQYFGPGTRLTVT.